This T cell receptor beta chain was sequenced for a study of healthy donors' naive CD4 and CD8 T cells. Germline values: CDR1 MNHEY, CDR2 SVGEGT. V dropped 5 bases and J dropped 2; count of bases not matched to a gene: 9. CDR3 length: 16 residues. Details on this clonotype: Its cognate antigen is unknown.

Study-level findings and limits: Negatively charged CDR3s marked CD8+ lineage; positively charged CDR3s marked CD4+ lineage.

Naive T cells were sorted: CD4+CD8-CD45RO-CD45RA+ for CD4+, CD8+CD4-CD45RA+CD27bright for CD8+. A linear amplification protocol produced the TCR libraries from 450 to 500 ng of total RNA. TCRdb called the reads again in MiXCR, with one record for every CDR3 protein. The table has about 180,000 distinct CDR3 sequences, over 60% seen once. Sequenced material: naive CD4+ and CD8+ T cells sorted from blood, pooled from several donors. The sequence was collected from a pool of human donors in good health; the sample pools cells from several healthy donors. The V and J genes are TRBV6-2 or TRBV6-3 and TRBJ1-2, with 9 positions matching TRBD1. The CDR3 bases are TGTGCCAGCAGTCCACGGACAGGGGCCTTCAACTATGGCTACACCTTC. This sequence encodes CASSPRTGAFNYGYTF.